These T cell receptor beta chains were read from a single sample in a study of memory CD4+ T cells and cytomegalovirus serostatus. The repertoire was sequenced with immunoSEQ multiplex PCR; TCRdb's copy has only in-frame clones and lacks some. Here the sample spans 50,000 or so clones, approximately 80% being singletons. The sample was memory CD4+ T cells from blood. These receptors were obtained from an adult in good health and CMV-seronegative. Each CDR3 is given with its conserved first and last residue. The D gene is left open where the match is weak.

j_call	d_call	v_call	cdr3_aa	cdr3_nt
TRBJ1-4	NA	TRBV5-4	CASSRGQELFF	TGTGCCAGCAGTCGGGGGCAGGAACTGTTTTTT
TRBJ2-1	NA	TRBV2	CASSVQGFNEQFF	TGTGCCAGCAGTGTACAGGGCTTCAATGAGCAGTTCTTC
TRBJ2-7	NA	TRBV20-1	CSARVEGRQYF	TGCAGTGCTAGGGTAGAGGGCCGTCAGTACTTC
TRBJ1-2	NA	TRBV16	CASSLFPGYGYTF	TGTGCCAGCAGCCTTTTTCCAGGCTATGGCTACACCTTC
TRBJ2-3	NA	TRBV11-2	CASGPTDTQYF	TGTGCCAGCGGACCCACAGATACGCAGTATTTT
TRBJ2-5	NA	TRBV7-9	CASSYTTGQETQYF	TGTGCCAGCAGCTACACTACAGGGCAAGAGACCCAGTACTTC
TRBJ2-1	TRBD2	TRBV5-1	CASSLAGVNEQFF	TGCGCCAGCTCACTAGCGGGGGTAAATGAGCAGTTCTTC
TRBJ1-6	NA	TRBV27	CASRSTSFYRVVSYNSPLHF	TGTGCCAGCAGATCGACGTCCTTTTACAGGGTCGTCTCCTATAATTCACCCCTCCACTTT
TRBJ2-7	TRBD1	TRBV19	CASSIGDRGPDEQYF	TGTGCCAGTAGTATAGGGGACAGGGGTCCCGACGAGCAGTACTTC
TRBJ2-1	NA	TRBV4-2	CASSQDPEGNEQFF	TGTGCCAGCAGCCAAGATCCCGAGGGGAATGAGCAGTTCTTC
TRBJ2-1	NA	TRBV28	CSSSGTQGFNEQFF	TGTTCGTCAAGTGGAACCCAGGGTTTCAATGAGCAGTTCTTC
TRBJ1-3	NA	TRBV7-9	CASTRTTGNTIYF	TGTGCCAGCACCAGGACAACTGGAAACACCATATATTTT
TRBJ2-2	NA	TRBV19	CASTLIGGLNTGELFF	TGTGCCAGTACTCTCATAGGGGGACTAAACACCGGGGAGCTGTTTTTT